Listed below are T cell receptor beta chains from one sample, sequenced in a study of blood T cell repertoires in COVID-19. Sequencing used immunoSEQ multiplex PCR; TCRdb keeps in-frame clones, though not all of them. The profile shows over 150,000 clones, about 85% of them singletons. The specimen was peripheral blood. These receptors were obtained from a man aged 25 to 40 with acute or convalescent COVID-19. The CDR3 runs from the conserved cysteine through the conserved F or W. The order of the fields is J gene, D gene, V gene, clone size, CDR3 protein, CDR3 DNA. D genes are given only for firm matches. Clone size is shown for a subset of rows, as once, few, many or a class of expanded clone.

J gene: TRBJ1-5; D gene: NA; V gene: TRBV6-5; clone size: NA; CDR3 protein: CASSAGVYSNQPQHF; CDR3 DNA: TGTGCCAGCTCAGCAGGGGTTTATAGCAATCAGCCCCAGCATTTT
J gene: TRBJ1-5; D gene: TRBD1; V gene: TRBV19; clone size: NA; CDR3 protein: CASGDSVYQPQHF; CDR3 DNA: TGTGCCAGCGGGGACAGCGTTTATCAGCCCCAGCATTTT
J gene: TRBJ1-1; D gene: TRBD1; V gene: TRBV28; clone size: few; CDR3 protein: CASRSAGGPNTEAFF; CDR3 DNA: TGTGCCAGCAGGTCAGCAGGGGGACCGAACACTGAAGCTTTCTTT
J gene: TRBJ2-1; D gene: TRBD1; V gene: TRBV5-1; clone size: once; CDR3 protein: CASSRQGNEQFF; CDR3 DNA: TGCGCCAGCAGCCGACAGGGCAATGAGCAGTTCTTC
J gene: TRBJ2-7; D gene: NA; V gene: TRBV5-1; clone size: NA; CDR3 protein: CASSLYYEQYF; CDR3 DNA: TGCGCCAGCAGCTTGTACTACGAGCAGTACTTC
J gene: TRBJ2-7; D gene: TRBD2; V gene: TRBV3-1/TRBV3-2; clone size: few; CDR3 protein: CASSQEIPGSGLAGGRKNEQYF; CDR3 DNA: TGTGCCAGCAGCCAAGAAATTCCAGGATCGGGACTAGCGGGAGGAAGGAAGAACGAGCAGTACTTC
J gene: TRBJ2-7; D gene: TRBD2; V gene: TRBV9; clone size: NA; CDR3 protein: CASSAGLADEQYF; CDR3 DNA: TGTGCCAGCAGCGCCGGACTAGCAGACGAGCAGTACTTC
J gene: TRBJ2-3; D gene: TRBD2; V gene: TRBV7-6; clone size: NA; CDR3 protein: CASTFWAGVPDTQYF; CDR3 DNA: TGTGCCAGCACCTTTTGGGCGGGAGTGCCAGATACGCAGTATTTT
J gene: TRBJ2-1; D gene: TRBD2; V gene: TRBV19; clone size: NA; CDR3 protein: CASGLYNEQFF; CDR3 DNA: TGTGCTTCGGGACTATACAATGAGCAGTTCTTC
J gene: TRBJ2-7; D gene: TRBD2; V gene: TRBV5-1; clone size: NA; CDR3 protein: CASRPGLAGAEGEQYF; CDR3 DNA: TGCGCCAGCAGACCGGGACTAGCGGGAGCTGAGGGCGAGCAGTACTTC
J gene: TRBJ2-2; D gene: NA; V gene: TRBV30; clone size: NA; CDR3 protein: CAWSVLVNTGELFF; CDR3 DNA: TGTGCCTGGAGTGTCCTTGTCAACACCGGGGAGCTGTTTTTT
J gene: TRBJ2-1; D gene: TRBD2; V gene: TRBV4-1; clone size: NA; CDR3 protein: CASSQAGVYNEQFF; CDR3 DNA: TGCGCCAGCAGCCAGGCGGGGGTCTACAATGAGCAGTTCTTC
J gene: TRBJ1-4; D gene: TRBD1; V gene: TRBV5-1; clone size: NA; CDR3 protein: CASSLAWTGGEKLFF; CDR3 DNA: TGCGCCAGCAGCTTGGCGTGGACAGGGGGTGAAAAACTGTTTTTT
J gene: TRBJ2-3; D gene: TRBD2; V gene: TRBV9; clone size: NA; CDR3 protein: CASSVAAGGSTDTQYF; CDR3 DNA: TGTGCCAGCAGCGTAGCTGCGGGAGGTAGCACAGATACGCAGTATTTT
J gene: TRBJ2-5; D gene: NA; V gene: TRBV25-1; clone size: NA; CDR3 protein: CASSEFPFQETQYF; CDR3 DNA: TGTGCCAGCAGTGAATTTCCCTTCCAAGAGACCCAGTACTTC
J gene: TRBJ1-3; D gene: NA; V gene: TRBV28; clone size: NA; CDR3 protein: CASSLNLGAAGNTIYF; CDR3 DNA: TGTGCCAGCAGTTTAAATCTGGGGGCGGCCGGAAACACCATATATTTT
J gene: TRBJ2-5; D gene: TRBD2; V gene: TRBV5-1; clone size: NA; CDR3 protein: CASVSGLAGTLSQETQYF; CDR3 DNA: TGCGCCAGCGTCTCGGGACTAGCGGGCACTCTCTCCCAAGAGACCCAGTACTTC
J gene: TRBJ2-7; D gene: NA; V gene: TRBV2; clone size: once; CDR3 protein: CASREAPTGFYEQYF; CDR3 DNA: TGTGCCAGCAGGGAGGCGCCTACAGGGTTCTACGAGCAGTACTTC
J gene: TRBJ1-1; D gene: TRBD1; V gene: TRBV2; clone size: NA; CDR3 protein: CASTVRQGVAEAFF; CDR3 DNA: TGTGCCAGCACTGTCAGACAGGGGGTCGCTGAAGCTTTCTTT
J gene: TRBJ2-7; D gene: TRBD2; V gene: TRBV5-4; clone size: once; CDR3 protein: CASSLGGSIRYEQYF; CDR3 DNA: TGTGCCAGCAGCTTGGGCGGGAGTATCCGCTACGAGCAGTACTTC
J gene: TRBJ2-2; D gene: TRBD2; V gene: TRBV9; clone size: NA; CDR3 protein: CASSGGLAEITGELFF; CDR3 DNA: TGTGCCAGCAGCGGGGGACTAGCGGAGATCACCGGGGAGCTGTTTTTT
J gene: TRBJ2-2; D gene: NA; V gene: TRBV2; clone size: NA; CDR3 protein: CASSDRTGELFF; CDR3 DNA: TGTGCCAGCAGTGATCGGACCGGGGAGCTGTTTTTT
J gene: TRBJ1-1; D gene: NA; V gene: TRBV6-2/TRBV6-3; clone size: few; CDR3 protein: CASSYRRGTEAFF; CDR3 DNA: TGTGCCAGCAGTTACAGGAGAGGCACTGAAGCTTTCTTT
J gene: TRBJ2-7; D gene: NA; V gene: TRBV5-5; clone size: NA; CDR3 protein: CASSSTGIRAKEQYF; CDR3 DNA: TGTGCCAGCAGTTCAACAGGAATACGGGCTAAGGAGCAGTACTTC
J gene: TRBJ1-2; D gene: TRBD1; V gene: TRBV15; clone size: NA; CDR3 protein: CATRLPGQGANGYTF; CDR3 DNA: TGTGCCACCAGACTACCGGGACAGGGGGCTAATGGCTACACCTTC
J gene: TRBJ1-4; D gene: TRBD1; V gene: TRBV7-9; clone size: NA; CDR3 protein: CASSLHGTGHEKLFF; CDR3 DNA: TGTGCCAGCAGCTTACACGGGACAGGGCACGAAAAACTGTTTTTT
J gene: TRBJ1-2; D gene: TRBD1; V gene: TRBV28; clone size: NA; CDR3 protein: CASLKGQANYGYTF; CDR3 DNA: TGTGCCAGCCTGAAGGGACAGGCGAACTATGGCTACACCTTC
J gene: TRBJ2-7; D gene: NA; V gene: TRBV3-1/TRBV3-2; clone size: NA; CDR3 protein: CASSDTGVLLEQYF; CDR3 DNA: TGTGCCAGCAGCGACACGGGGGTTCTACTCGAGCAGTACTTC
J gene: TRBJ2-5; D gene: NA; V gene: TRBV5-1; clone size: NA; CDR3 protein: CASSFGSGGLETQYF; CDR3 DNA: TGCGCCAGCAGCTTCGGGTCGGGCGGGTTGGAGACCCAGTACTTC
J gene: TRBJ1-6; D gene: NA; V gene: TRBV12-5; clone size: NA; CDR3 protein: CASGPLEPLHF; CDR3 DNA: TGTGCTAGTGGTCCGCTTGAGCCCCTCCACTTT
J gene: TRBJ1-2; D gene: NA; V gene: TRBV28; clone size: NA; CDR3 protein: CASSQGPYGYTF; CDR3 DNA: TGTGCCAGCAGTCAGGGCCCCTATGGCTACACCTTC
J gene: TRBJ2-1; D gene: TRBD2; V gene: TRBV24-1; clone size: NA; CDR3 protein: CATSDTTGGGTNEQFF; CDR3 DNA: TGTGCCACCAGTGATACCACTGGCGGGGGGACCAATGAGCAGTTCTTC
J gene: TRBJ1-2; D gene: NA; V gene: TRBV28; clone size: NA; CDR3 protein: CASSSLTRGYTF; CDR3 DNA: TGTGCCAGCAGTTCCCTGACGAGGGGCTACACCTTC
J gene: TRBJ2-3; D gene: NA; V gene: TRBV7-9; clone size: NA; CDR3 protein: CASRTRTEGADTQYF; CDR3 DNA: TGTGCCAGCAGAACCAGGACGGAAGGGGCAGATACGCAGTATTTT
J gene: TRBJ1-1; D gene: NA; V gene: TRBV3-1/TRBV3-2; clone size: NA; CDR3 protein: CASSQGGREAFF; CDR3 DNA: TGTGCCAGCAGCCAAGGGGGGCGGGAAGCTTTCTTT
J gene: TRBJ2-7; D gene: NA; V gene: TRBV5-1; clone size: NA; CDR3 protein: CASSFTGLLYEQYF; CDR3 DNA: TGCGCCAGCAGCTTTACAGGGTTACTCTACGAGCAGTACTTC
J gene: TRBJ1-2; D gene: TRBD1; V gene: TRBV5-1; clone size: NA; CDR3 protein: CASSPKITGTENYGYTF; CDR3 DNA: TGCGCCAGCAGCCCCAAGATTACCGGGACAGAGAACTATGGCTACACCTTC
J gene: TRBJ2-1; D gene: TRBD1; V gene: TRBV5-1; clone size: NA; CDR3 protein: CASSPGTGSFNEQFF; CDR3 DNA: TGCGCCAGCAGCCCGGGGACAGGGTCGTTCAATGAGCAGTTCTTC
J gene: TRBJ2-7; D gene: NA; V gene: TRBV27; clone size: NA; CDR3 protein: CASMRVRENSYEQYF; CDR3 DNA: TGTGCCAGCATGAGGGTACGGGAAAACTCCTACGAGCAGTACTTC
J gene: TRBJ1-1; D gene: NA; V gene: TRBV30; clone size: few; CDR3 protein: CALSSMRGRGTNTEAFF; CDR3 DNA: TGTGCCTTGTCGTCGATGAGGGGAAGGGGGACGAACACTGAAGCTTTCTTT
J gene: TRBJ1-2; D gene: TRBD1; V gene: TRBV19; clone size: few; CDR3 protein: CASSSRGPGYGYTF; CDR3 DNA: TGTGCCAGTAGTTCCAGGGGGCCGGGCTATGGCTACACCTTC
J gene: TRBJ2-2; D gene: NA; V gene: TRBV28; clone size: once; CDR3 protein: CASSLWLDRRIAVSGELFF; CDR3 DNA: TGTGCCAGCAGTTTATGGCTAGATAGGCGGATCGCCGTGAGCGGGGAGCTGTTTTTT